The 19 T cell receptor beta chains presented below share a single source sample, sequenced in a study of T cell responses to AZD1222 COVID-19 vaccine. Sequencing was performed with immunoSEQ multiplex PCR; in TCRdb, only in-frame clones are kept and a portion is missing. The table shows 130,000 to 150,000 clones, with more than 70% occurring only once. Material: peripheral blood, obtained on day 0 of AZD1222 vaccination. Receptor source: an adult in good health.

The V call is TRBV5-1, the J call TRBJ2-1, with TRBD2 as a possible D gene (6 bases). The CDR3 covers 15 residues. The V gene lost 5 bases and the J gene lost 4 bases, with 16 bases spanning the gap. CDR1 and CDR2 (germline): SGHRS, YFSETQ. CDR3 nucleotide sequence: TGCGCCAGCAGTTTAGACGGGACTCAATACAATGAGCAGTTCTTC. Translation gives CASSLDGTQYNEQFF.

CDR3 protein: CASSRGLAYYADTQYF. The CDR3 DNA is TGTGCCAGCAGTCGGGGACTAGCGTATTACGCAGATACGCAGTATTTT. The chain couples TRBV28 to TRBJ2-3, with 10 nucleotides matching TRBD2. Germline V gives CDR1 MDHEN, CDR2 SYDVKM. V was clipped by 5 bases and J by 4 bases; unmatched bases: 9. The CDR3 sequence is 16 residues long. Variable domain in full (rest from reference TRBV28 and TRBJ2-3): DVKVTQSSRYLVKRTGEKVFLECVQDMDHENMFWYRQDPGLGLRLIYFSYDVKMKEKGDIPEGYSVSREKKERFSLILESASTNQTSMYLCASSRGLAYYADTQYFGPGTRLTVL.

The rearrangement uses TRBV11-3 and TRBJ1-2; tentative D call: TRBD1 (5 bases). Germline V gene sequence: CDR1 SGHNT, CDR2 YENEEA. This CDR3 comprises 13 residues. Between the trimmed V and J ends, which lost 5 bases and 7 bases, there was a span of 14 bases. CDR3: CASSTTSGSGYTF. CDR3 DNA sequence: TGTGCCAGCAGCACCACTTCAGGGTCTGGCTACACCTTC.

The J gene is TRBJ2-5, the V gene TRBV7-9; TRBD1 matches 8 bases. Per germline, CDR1 SEHNR and CDR2 FQNEAQ (reference sequence). The length of the CDR3 is 13 residues. J lost 3 bases, V lost 4 bases, and 1 base had no gene match. As DNA, the CDR3 is TGTGCCAGCAGCTCGACAGGGGAAGAGACCCAGTACTTC. This translates into CASSSTGEETQYF.

In its sample, this clone was seen many times. The chain joins TRBV9 to TRBJ2-3; D unclear. The germline V and J ends were trimmed by 0 bases and 2 bases, with 4 bases remaining between them. The germline CDR1 and CDR2 sequences are SGDLS and YYNGEE. The CDR3 is 13 amino acids. CDR3 in amino acids: CASSVADTDTQYF. The CDR3, as DNA: TGTGCCAGCAGCGTAGCAGACACAGATACGCAGTATTTT.

The V call is TRBV11-3, the J call TRBJ2-1, with 11 positions matching TRBD2. CDR3 length equals 18 residues. After removal of 3 bases from V and 2 bases from J, the junction contained 9 bases not matched to a gene. CDR1 and CDR2 from the germline V gene are SGHNT and YENEEA. CDR3 sequence reads: CASSLGTIAGGTYNEQFF. The DNA of the CDR3 is TGTGCCAGCAGCTTGGGGACTATAGCGGGAGGGACCTACAATGAGCAGTTCTTC. The full variable domain, rest sourced from reference TRBV11-3 and TRBJ2-1, is EAGVVQSPRYKIIEKKQPVAFWCNPISGHNTLYWYLQNLGQGPELLIRYENEEAVDDSQLPKDRFSAERLKGVDSTLKIQPAELGDSAVYLCASSLGTIAGGTYNEQFFGPGTRLTVL.

The chain carries TRBV7-8 and TRBJ2-1; either TRBD1 or TRBD2 may fit D (6 bases each). Looked up from germline, CDR1 is SGHVS and CDR2 is FQNEAQ. This CDR3 spans 15 amino acids. Between the trimmed V and J ends, which lost 5 bases and 3 bases, there was a span of 14 bases. The CDR3 loop reads CASSPRGLDYNEQFF. The CDR3, as DNA: TGTGCCAGCAGCCCCCGGGGGCTCGACTACAATGAGCAGTTCTTC.

V is TRBV18 and J is TRBJ1-4; D is perhaps TRBD1 (6 bases). Germline V gives CDR1 KGHSH, CDR2 LQKENI. The CDR3 spans 13 residues. V dropped 3 bases and J dropped 13 bases, with 15 bases sitting between them. The CDR3 region is CASSPKGGTGLFF. CDR3 sequence (DNA): TGTGCCAGCTCACCGAAAGGGGGGACCGGACTGTTTTTT.

The rearrangement joins TRBV7-2 to TRBJ1-6; weak D call: TRBD1 (5 bases). Germline loops: CDR1 SGHTA, CDR2 FQGNSA. The length of the CDR3 is 15 residues. Between the trimmed V and J ends, which lost 2 bases and 13 bases, there was a span of 18 bases. The CDR3 loop is CASSLMGEGRIPLHF. For the CDR3, the DNA is TGTGCCAGCAGCTTAATGGGGGAGGGGCGTATCCCCCTCCACTTT.

This clone was seen only once. The chain recombines TRBV5-6 with TRBJ2-1; TRBD2 aligns across 9 bases. After removal of 7 bases from V and 5 bases from J, the junction contained 10 bases not matched to a gene. CDR3 length equals 15 residues. The germline gives CDR1 SGHDT, CDR2 YYEEEE. The CDR3 loop is CASRHAGGDNNEQFF. The CDR3 DNA follows: TGTGCCAGCCGTCACGCGGGAGGGGATAACAATGAGCAGTTCTTC. Combining the CDR3 with reference TRBV5-6 and TRBJ2-1 gives the whole variable domain DAGVTQSPTHLIKTRGQQVTLRCSPKSGHDTVSWYQQALGQGPQFIFQYYEEEERQRGNFPDRFSGHQFPNYSSELNVNALLLGDSALYLCASRHAGGDNNEQFFGPGTRLTVL.

CDR3 in amino acids: CASSLAGNEQFF. The CDR3 DNA sequence: TGTGCCAGCAGCTTGGCCGGGAATGAGCAGTTCTTC. The gene calls are TRBV5-4 and TRBJ2-1; D is ambiguous. Trimming took 0 bases from V and 7 from J, leaving 5 bases between them. Per germline, CDR1 SGHNT and CDR2 YYREEE (reference sequence). The CDR3 spans 12 residues. Complete variable domain (other parts from reference TRBV5-4 and TRBJ2-1): ETGVTQSPTHLIKTRGQQVTLRCSSQSGHNTVSWYQQALGQGPQFIFQYYREEENGRGNFPPRFSGLQFPNYSSELNVNALELDDSALYLCASSLAGNEQFFGPGTRLTVL.

The V and J genes are TRBV19 and TRBJ2-5, with TRBD2 matching 8 bases. The CDR3 is 17 residues long. Trimming removed 3 bases from V and 5 bases from J; junction bases left unmatched: 14. The germline V gene has CDR1 LNHDA and CDR2 SQIVND (reference sequence). The CDR3 DNA reads as TGTGCCAGTAGTATGGGATTTCTTTCGGGAGGGGCCGAGACCCAGTACTTC. Its translation is CASSMGFLSGGAETQYF.

V gene TRBV7-6 combines with J gene TRBJ2-1, with D possibly TRBD2 on 6 matching bases. V lost 5 bases, J lost 2 bases, and 22 bases lay in between. The germline gives CDR1 SGHVS, CDR2 FNYEAQ. There are 18 residues in the CDR3. The CDR3, as DNA: TGTGCCAGCAGCCTGGCCCCCGGACTACCTGGAACCTACAATGAGCAGTTCTTC. Its translation: CASSLAPGLPGTYNEQFF.

In this sample, this clone turned up once. J is TRBJ1-5 and V is TRBV30; D not certain. V gave up 4 bases and J gave up 4 bases, with 11 bases separating them. CDR3 length: 13 amino acids. Germline V gene data show CDR1 as GTSNPN and CDR2 as SVGIG (reference sequence). Here the CDR3 reads CAWNGERNQPQHF. The CDR3 DNA follows: TGTGCCTGGAATGGGGAAAGGAATCAGCCCCAGCATTTT.

The chain couples TRBV10-3 to TRBJ2-1, with D unclear. This CDR3 has 12 residues. Germline V gene sequence: CDR1 ENHRY, CDR2 SYGVKD. Trimming left V 5 bases short and J 4 bases short, with 6 bases between. The CDR3 protein is CAISLEYNEQFF. The DNA of the CDR3 is TGTGCCATCAGTTTAGAATACAATGAGCAGTTCTTC.

This rearrangement joins TRBV9 to TRBJ1-1; D remains unclear. Germline lookup yields CDR1 SGDLS and CDR2 YYNGEE. V lost 4 bases and J lost 4, with 17 bases in between. CDR3 length equals 15 residues. The CDR3 bases are TGTGCCAGCAGCCTTACGGTGGGAGGAAGCACTGAAGCTTTCTTT. Translating it yields CASSLTVGGSTEAFF.

This clone was detected only a few times. The chain recombines TRBV7-3 with TRBJ2-1; D gene ambiguous. This CDR3 has 15 amino acids. In germline, CDR1 is SGHTA, CDR2 FQGTGA. Trimming shortened V by 0 bases and J by 2 bases, and 8 bases separated the two germline ends. CDR3 amino acids: CASSLTPDPYNEQFF. CDR3 bases: TGTGCCAGCAGCTTAACGCCGGACCCCTACAATGAGCAGTTCTTC.

The J gene is TRBJ1-1, the V gene TRBV6-5; 7 bases agree with TRBD1. Germline V gene data show CDR1 as MNHEY and CDR2 as SVGAGI. Trimming took 10 bases from V and 8 from J; bases not matched to a gene: 10. The CDR3 totals 12 residues. The CDR3, as DNA: TGTGCCACCATGGGACAGAGGAGGGAAGCTTTCTTT. It is translated as CATMGQRREAFF.

J is TRBJ2-7 and V is TRBV14, with a tentative D call TRBD2 (5 bases). CDR1 is SGHDN and CDR2 is FVKESK in the germline V gene. Trimming removed 4 bases at V and 2 bases at J, with 12 bases between. This CDR3 contains 14 residues. The CDR3 bases are TGTGCCAGCAGCCCGTCCCGTAGCGCCTACGAGCAGTACTTC. It specifies CASSPSRSAYEQYF.